One sample yielded the 7 T cell receptor beta chains listed below, sequenced in a study of T cell responses to AZD1222 COVID-19 vaccine. Clones were sequenced by immunoSEQ multiplex PCR, and TCRdb holds only the in-frame ones, with some missing. Here the sample spans around 120,000 clones, around 84% being singletons. The source was peripheral blood, collected 28 days after the second AZD1222 dose. The source is an adult who received the AZD1222 COVID-19 vaccine.

The chain employs TRBV19 and TRBJ2-3, with D perhaps matching TRBD2 (7 bases). The germline gives CDR1 LNHDA, CDR2 SQIVND (reference sequence). CDR3 size: 15 residues. V was pared by 5 bases and J by 2 bases, with 14 bases between. For the CDR3, the DNA is TGTGCCAGTAGTTTTGGGGGGGCGAACACAGATACGCAGTATTTT. Protein sequence: CASSFGGANTDTQYF.

This chain uses TRBV28 with TRBJ1-2, with 8 bases aligning to TRBD1. This CDR3 has 13 amino acids. Germline loops: CDR1 MDHEN, CDR2 SYDVKM. With V trimmed by 8 bases and J by 3 bases, 5 bases remained unmatched. CDR3 coding DNA: TGTGCCAGCGGGCAGGGGGCGGACTATGGCTACACCTTC. Its protein is CASGQGADYGYTF.

The gene calls are TRBV6-4 and TRBJ1-2, with D perhaps matching TRBD1 (6 bases). The V end was cut by 4 bases, the J end by 5 bases, with 14 bases between. The germline CDR1 and CDR2 sequences are MRHNA and SNTAGT. The CDR3 spans 14 residues. This CDR3 is CASSAGGTSYGYTF. CDR3 in DNA: TGTGCCAGCAGTGCGGGGGGGACATCGTATGGCTACACCTTC.

The rearrangement links TRBV7-2 to TRBJ2-7, with a weak D call TRBD1 (5 bases). The CDR3 is 12 amino acids. The V end lost 1 base, the J end lost 6 bases, and 7 bases lay between the germline ends. Per the germline V gene, CDR1 is SGHTA and CDR2 is FQGNSA. The CDR3: CASSLVRAEQYF. The CDR3 nucleotides are TGTGCCAGCAGCTTAGTCAGGGCCGAGCAGTACTTC.

V and J are TRBV12-3 or TRBV12-4 and TRBJ2-7, with unresolved D. Between the trimmed V and J ends, which lost 3 bases and 5 bases, there was a span of 8 bases. This CDR3 contains 12 residues. The CDR3 sequence: CASSFFGDEQYF. The CDR3 coding sequence is TGTGCCAGCAGTTTTTTTGGGGACGAGCAGTACTTC.

The chain links TRBV30 to TRBJ2-7, with no clear D. V gave up 2 bases and J gave up 3 bases, with 5 bases separating them. The CDR3 is 11 amino acids. From germline, CDR1 is GTSNPN and CDR2 SVGIG (reference sequence). The CDR3 DNA reads TGTGCCTGGAGTAGCAGCTACGAGCAGTACTTC. Protein sequence: CAWSSSYEQYF.

V is TRBV5-3 and J is TRBJ2-1, with 8 bases matching TRBD2. TRBV5-3 is recorded as an ORF, its role being uncertain. The CDR3 runs 19 residues. Unmatched junction bases numbered 19, after V lost 2 bases and J lost 6 bases. CDR3 nucleotide sequence: TGTGCCAGAAGCTTCGGTCGCCCTCGGAGCGGGAGTGCTGTCAATGAGCAGTTCTTC. It yields the protein CARSFGRPRSGSAVNEQFF.